The clone carrying this TCR beta chain came up a few times. Its antigen is undetermined. These data originate in a study of T-cell memory formation after mild COVID-19. The overall study: There were largely donor-specific TCR clusters.

TCRdb reprocessed the 5' RACE reads via MiXCR and lists one record per CDR3 protein. The sample yields about 310,000 distinct CDR3 sequences, approximately 20% seen once. Germline assignment: CDR1 SGDLS and CDR2 YYNGEE. V shed 3 bases, J shed 5 bases, and the junction held 2 bases outside the gene matches. The CDR3 spans 14 residues. The study, taken as a whole, reports: Balance between CD4 and CD8 was seen in clones contracting day 15 to 85, and a CD4+ lean was seen in later expanders. Contracting clones localized mainly to CM and EM when CD4+ and mainly to EMRA when CD8+.

The clonotype comes from a man between 18 and 35 years old who had mild COVID-19 (a few samples of this study predate the infection). Cell type and time point are not known. Sequenced input: PBMCs or a T cell subset sorted from them (not recorded which). The chain has TRBV9 and TRBJ2-2, with 9 bases identical to TRBD2. The CDR3 region is CASSALAGTGELFF. For the CDR3, the DNA is TGTGCCAGCAGCGCTCTAGCGGGGACCGGGGAGCTGTTTTTT.